The 13 T cell receptor beta chains below come from one sample, sequenced in a study of molecular identifiers for immune sequencing clone quantification. TCRdb called the PCR reads again in MiXCR, with one record for every CDR3 protein. Of more than 95,000 distinct CDR3 sequences in the sample, more than 20% are singletons; the top ten hold about 0.99%. Sequencing was carried out using naive CD8+ T cells from blood, with Jurkat cell RNA spiked in. The subset here: FACS-sorted CD8+CD4-CCR7+CD45RA+ naive T cells. These receptors originate from a human donor in good health. Some libraries in this study had Jurkat cell RNA spiked in.

A word on this clonotype: It may be a read error: a sequence one base away is much more abundant. The chain recombines TRBV27 with TRBJ2-3, with 7 nucleotides matching TRBD1. Germline V gene data show CDR1 as MNHEY and CDR2 as SMNVEV (reference sequence). The CDR3 covers 15 residues. The CDR3, as DNA: TGTGCCAGCAGTCCCCTCCGACAGGGAATAGATACGCATTATTTT. Translation gives CASSPLRQGIDTHYF.

There are many counts of this clonotype. The CDR3 here is CASSYSLSAEWPLHF. CDR3 bases: TGTGCCAGCAGTTACTCTTTGTCGGCGGAGTGGCCCCTCCACTTT. This sequence joins TRBV6-2 or TRBV6-3 and TRBJ1-6; D gene ambiguous. V was pared by 0 bases and J by 13 bases, with 16 bases between. CDR1 is MNHEY and CDR2 is SVGEGT in the germline V gene. CDR3 length: 15 residues.

This clonotype was seen a handful of times. The chain has TRBV7-9 and TRBJ2-7; TRBD2 might be the D (6 bases). Germline-derived CDR1 and CDR2 are SEHNR and FQNEAQ (reference sequence). This CDR3 is 13 amino acids long. The V gene lost 3 bases and the J gene lost 7 bases, with 13 bases spanning the gap. CDR3 amino acids: CASSLDYLREQYF. CDR3 DNA sequence: TGTGCCAGCAGCTTGGACTACCTAAGAGAGCAGTACTTC.

The DNA for the CDR3 is TGTGCCAGCGGTCCGGGACTAGCTCTGTTGGACGGGGAGCTGTTTTTT. Translation gives CASGPGLALLDGELFF. The rearrangement uses TRBV2 and TRBJ2-2; the match to TRBD2 covers 9 bases. The CDR3 covers 16 residues. The trim removed 8 bases at V and 7 bases at J, leaving 14 bases unmatched. Germline CDR1 is SNHLY and CDR2 is FYNNEI.

The chain recombines TRBV10-3 with TRBJ1-2, with 8 bases lining up with TRBD1. The V gene's germline CDR1 is ENHRY and CDR2 SYGVKD. This CDR3 is built from 14 residues. V shed 2 bases and J 6 bases; nucleotides not matched to a gene: 5. The CDR3 sequence is CAISEVQGADGYTF. In DNA, the CDR3 is TGTGCCATCAGTGAGGTCCAGGGGGCGGATGGCTACACCTTC.

There are a few counts of this clonotype. The V gene is TRBV13, the J gene TRBJ2-7; D not certain. Germline values: CDR1 PRHDT, CDR2 FYEKMQ (reference sequence). This CDR3 comprises 12 residues. The ends were cut back, 5 bases at V and 6 bases at J, with 11 bases in the middle. The CDR3: CASSTLSGEQYF. The CDR3 nucleotides read TGTGCCAGCAGCACCCTATCGGGCGAGCAGTACTTC.

In its sample, this clonotype was seen many times. The chain uses TRBV20-1 and TRBJ2-7; tentatively, D is TRBD2 (5 bases). The CDR3 consists of 14 residues. Per the germline V gene, CDR1 is DFQATT and CDR2 is SNEGSKA (reference sequence). V was pared by 3 bases and J by 1 base, with 13 bases between. CDR3 amino acids: CSASPTRTSYEQYF. The CDR3 DNA is TGCAGTGCTAGTCCGACAAGGACTTCCTACGAGCAGTACTTC.

In this sample, this clonotype turned up a few times. A read error is possible here, since a much larger clone lies one base away. The rearrangement uses TRBV6-2 or TRBV6-3 and TRBJ1-5; 10 nucleotides align to TRBD1. Germline CDR1 reads MNHEY; CDR2 reads SVGEGT. This CDR3 has 14 residues. After removal of 6 bases from V and 5 bases from J, the junction contained 4 bases not matched to a gene. The CDR3 spells CASSPGQGYQPQHF. In DNA form, the CDR3 reads TGTGCCAGCAGCCCGGGACAGGGGTATCAGCCCCAGCATTTT.

There are many counts of this clonotype. V gene TRBV6-2 or TRBV6-3 combines with J gene TRBJ1-1; a possible D gene is TRBD1 (6 bases). The CDR3 runs 17 residues. Germline lookup yields CDR1 MNHEY and CDR2 SVGEGT. Trimming left V 5 bases short and J 4 bases short, with 23 bases between. The chain's CDR3 is CASSQGGRMTRSTEAFF. Written as DNA, the CDR3 is TGTGCCAGCAGTCAAGGGGGAAGGATGACCCGTAGCACTGAAGCTTTCTTT.

This clonotype has a count of ten or more. The V and J genes are TRBV6-2 or TRBV6-3 and TRBJ2-7; 7 bases line up with TRBD1. This CDR3 is built from 13 residues. Germline assignment: CDR1 MNHEY and CDR2 SVGEGT. V lost 8 bases to trimming and J lost 4 bases; unmatched junction nucleotides: 8. The CDR3 is CASRWTGGYEQYF. The CDR3 DNA sequence: TGTGCCAGCCGGTGGACAGGAGGTTACGAGCAGTACTTC.

This clonotype was seen a handful of times. The chain links TRBV27 to TRBJ2-1; D is possibly TRBD2 (6 bases). The CDR3 has 14 amino acids. Trimming took 6 bases from V and 3 from J, leaving 12 bases between them. Germline CDR1 reads MNHEY; CDR2 reads SMNVEV (reference sequence). CDR3 loop: CASRPGLDYNEQFF. The DNA of the CDR3 is TGTGCCAGCAGACCGGGACTGGACTACAATGAGCAGTTCTTC.

This clonotype was counted between two and nine times. The chain carries TRBV7-8 and TRBJ2-7, with 9 bases fitting TRBD1. After removal of 6 bases from V and 2 bases from J, the junction contained 8 bases not matched to a gene. Germline CDR1 is SGHVS and CDR2 is FQNEAQ. This CDR3 has 15 amino acids. The CDR3 here is CASRPGTGLAYEQYF. CDR3 DNA: TGTGCCAGCAGGCCGGGGACAGGGCTTGCCTACGAGCAGTACTTC.

This chain uses TRBV27 with TRBJ2-1; 10 positions agree with TRBD1. Trimming at V came to 2 bases and at J to 5 bases, leaving 12 bases not matched to a gene. The CDR3 length is 18 residues. Germline values: CDR1 MNHEY, CDR2 SMNVEV (reference sequence). CDR3 sequence (DNA): TGTGCCAGCAGTTTAGTGGGTCCGGGACAGGGGTATGACAATGAGCAGTTCTTC. Amino acid sequence: CASSLVGPGQGYDNEQFF.